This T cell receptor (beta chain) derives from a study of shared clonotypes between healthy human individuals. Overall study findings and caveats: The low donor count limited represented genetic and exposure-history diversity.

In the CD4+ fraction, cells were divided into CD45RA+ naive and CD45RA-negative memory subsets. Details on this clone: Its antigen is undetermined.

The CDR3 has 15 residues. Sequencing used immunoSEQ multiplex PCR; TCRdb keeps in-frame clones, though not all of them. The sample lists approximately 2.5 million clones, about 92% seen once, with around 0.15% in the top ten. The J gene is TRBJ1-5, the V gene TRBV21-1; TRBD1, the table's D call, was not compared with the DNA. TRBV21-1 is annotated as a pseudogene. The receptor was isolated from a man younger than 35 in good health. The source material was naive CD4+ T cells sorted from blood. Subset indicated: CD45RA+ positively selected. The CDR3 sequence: CASSKARGINQPQHF. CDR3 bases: TGTGCCAGCAGCAAAGCCAGGGGTATAAATCAGCCCCAGCATTTT.